Listed below are T cell receptor beta chains from one sample, sequenced in a study of T cell responses to AZD1222 COVID-19 vaccine. Measured with immunoSEQ multiplex PCR; TCRdb has only the in-frame clones, and not every one. The data contain more than 140,000 clones, 85% to 95% of them singletons. The material sequenced was peripheral blood, taken on day 0 of MenACWY control vaccination. The receptor source for this set is an adult in good health. The CDR3 runs from the conserved cysteine through the conserved F or W. D genes are given only for firm matches.

TRBJ1-1 | TRBD1 | TRBV18 | CASSPGRTGNTEAFF | TGTGCCAGCTCACCCGGACGGACAGGGAACACTGAAGCTTTCTTT
TRBJ1-4 | TRBD1 | TRBV2 | CASSDGRGRVNEKLFF | TGTGCCAGCAGTGATGGCAGGGGGCGGGTTAATGAAAAACTGTTTTTT
TRBJ1-3 | - | TRBV18 | CASSPPTGNTIYF | TGTGCCAGCTCACCCCCAACTGGAAACACCATATATTTT
TRBJ1-4 | - | TRBV5-5 | CASKRELANEKLFF | TGTGCCAGTAAACGGGAGTTGGCTAATGAAAAACTGTTTTTT
TRBJ1-1 | - | TRBV5-1 | CASSLEGVANTEAFF | TGCGCCAGCAGCTTGGAAGGGGTAGCGAACACTGAAGCTTTCTTT
TRBJ2-1 | TRBD2 | TRBV7-9 | CASSRGLAGDGQFF | TGTGCCAGCAGCCGGGGACTAGCGGGAGATGGGCAGTTCTTC
TRBJ1-6 | - | TRBV6-6 | CASSPRGGDSPLHF | TGTGCCAGCAGCCCTCGGGGGGGCGATTCACCCCTCCACTTT
TRBJ1-2 | - | TRBV13 | CASSLRGTWEVDGYTF | TGTGCCAGCAGCTTAAGGGGGACTTGGGAGGTGGATGGCTACACCTTC
TRBJ1-4 | - | TRBV18 | CASSPPDGNEKLFF | TGTGCCAGCTCACCACCGGACGGGAATGAAAAACTGTTTTTT
TRBJ2-1 | - | TRBV7-7 | CASSLRPGEGEQFF | TGTGCCAGCAGCTTACGTCCAGGGGAGGGTGAGCAGTTCTTC
TRBJ1-2 | - | TRBV11-2 | CASTLQGYGYTF | TGTGCCAGCACGTTGCAGGGCTATGGCTACACCTTC
TRBJ1-1 | TRBD1 | TRBV9 | CASSRDRATEAFF | TGTGCCAGCAGCCGGGACAGGGCGACTGAAGCTTTCTTT
TRBJ1-5 | - | TRBV3-1/TRBV3-2 | CASSPQPGGVQPQHF | TGTGCCAGCAGCCCCCAGCCGGGGGGGGTACAGCCCCAGCATTTT
TRBJ2-1 | - | TRBV12-3/TRBV12-4 | CASRRASYNEQFF | TGTGCCAGCAGGAGGGCCTCGTACAATGAGCAGTTCTTC
TRBJ1-1 | TRBD1 | TRBV4-1 | CASSQEDRDAEAFF | TGCGCCAGCAGCCAAGAGGACAGGGACGCTGAAGCTTTCTTT
TRBJ1-6 | TRBD1 | TRBV10-1 | CARTTGTNSPLHF | TGCGCCAGGACGACAGGGACTAATTCACCCCTCCACTTT